This T cell receptor beta chain comes out of a study of tumor-infiltrating lymphocytes in primary liver carcinoma. In the study overall: Patients' primary liver carcinoma was surgically resected.

The length of the CDR3 is 12 residues. Germline CDR1 reads SQVTM; CDR2 reads ANQGSEA. For this clonotype: One end of the junction fails to match germline, which may point to a read error.

A primer matching the constant region was used to make TCR beta cDNA from around 460 ng of total RNA. For TCR beta, libraries were produced by three nested multiplex PCR rounds using slightly modified ARM-PCR. The opening two PCR rounds, approximately 10 cycles each, paired TRBV1-TRBV30 forward primers with a C-beta reverse primer. Using its own MiXCR run on the multiplex PCR reads, TCRdb lists one record per CDR3 protein. This sample has some 320,000 distinct CDR3 sequences; 50% to 70% occur once, and the top ten carry approximately 9.4%. Germline DNA was also extracted, while the blood RNA originated from unsorted whole blood. The patients lived with chronic HBV infection and had not yet received any treatment.

The receptor was isolated from a middle-aged man with primary liver carcinoma and hepatitis B virus infection. The specimen sequenced was peripheral blood. The rearrangement joins TRBV29-1 to TRBJ2-3; tentative D call: TRBD2 (5 bases). The CDR3 here is CSAIGSIDTQYF. The DNA for the CDR3 is TGCAGCGCGATAGGGAGCATAGATACGCAGTATTTT.